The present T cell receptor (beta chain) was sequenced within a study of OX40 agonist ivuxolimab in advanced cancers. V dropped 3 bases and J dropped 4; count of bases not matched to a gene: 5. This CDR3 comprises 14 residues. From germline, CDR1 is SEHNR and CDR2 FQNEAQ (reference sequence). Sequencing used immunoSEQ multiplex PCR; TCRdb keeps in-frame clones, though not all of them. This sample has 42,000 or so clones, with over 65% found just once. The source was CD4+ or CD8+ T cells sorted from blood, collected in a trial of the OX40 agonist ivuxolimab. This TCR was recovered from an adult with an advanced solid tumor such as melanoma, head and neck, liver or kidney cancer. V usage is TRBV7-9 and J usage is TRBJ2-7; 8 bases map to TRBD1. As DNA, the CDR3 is TGTGCCAGCAGCTTGGGACAGGCAACATACGAGCAGTACTTC. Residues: CASSLGQATYEQYF.